These 21 T cell receptor beta chains were all obtained from the same sample, sequenced in a study of blood T cell repertoires in COVID-19. The table came from immunoSEQ multiplex PCR; TCRdb's copy has only in-frame clones and leaves some out. The data show 80,000 to 100,000 clones, with 65% to 85% seen just once and 4% to 5.5% held by the top ten. Sequencing was done on a sample of peripheral blood. The receptors stem from a man aged 60 to 75 with acute or convalescent COVID-19.

This clone was picked up a small number of times. The rearrangement links TRBV5-6 to TRBJ2-7; D not resolved. The CDR3 covers 14 residues. Deletions cut 6 bases from V and 3 bases from J, with 16 bases between. CDR1 and CDR2 from the germline V gene are SGHDT and YYEEEE. CDR3: CASTRYTTGYEQYF. The CDR3 coding sequence is TGTGCCAGCACTAGATATACCACGGGCTACGAGCAGTACTTC.

The chain employs TRBV4-3 and TRBJ1-3; unclear D gene. V was clipped by 0 bases and J by 0 bases, with 12 bases between them. This CDR3 is built from 17 residues. Looked up from germline, CDR1 is LGHNA and CDR2 is YSLEER. The CDR3 bases are TGCGCCAGCAGCCAAGATCGTCCCAGCGTCTCTGGAAACACCATATATTTT. Its protein is CASSQDRPSVSGNTIYF.

The chain carries TRBV6-5 and TRBJ1-2; D may be TRBD1 (5 bases). This CDR3 comprises 14 residues. Deletions cut 6 bases from V and 8 bases from J, with 19 bases between. Germline V lookup: CDR1 MNHEY, CDR2 SVGAGI. The CDR3 loop reads CASRLLHQGDGYTF. DNA for the CDR3: TGTGCCAGCAGGCTATTACACCAGGGTGACGGCTACACCTTC.

V and J are TRBV5-1 and TRBJ1-1; D perhaps matches TRBD1 (6 bases). V dropped 2 bases and J dropped 2 bases, with 13 bases sitting between them. The CDR3 runs to 15 residues. Germline V gene data show CDR1 as SGHRS and CDR2 as YFSETQ. The CDR3 nucleotides are TGCGCCAGCAGCTTAATGACAGGCCTAAACACTGAAGCTTTCTTT. It codes for CASSLMTGLNTEAFF.

This rearrangement joins TRBV29-1 to TRBJ2-1; the D gene is possibly TRBD2 (5 bases). Trimming took 2 bases from V and 6 from J, leaving 14 bases between them. Germline loops: CDR1 SQVTM, CDR2 ANQGSEA. The CDR3 extends over 14 amino acids. CDR3 sequence: CSVERGLAGNEQFF. DNA of the CDR3: TGCAGCGTTGAAAGAGGTCTAGCTGGCAATGAGCAGTTCTTC.

The sample holds one count of this clone. CDR3 amino acids: CASSYSLDYLWMEQYF. The CDR3 DNA follows: TGTGCCAGCAGTTACTCCCTGGACTACCTTTGGATGGAGCAGTACTTC. The chain uses TRBV6-6 and TRBJ2-7, with a weak D call TRBD2 (6 bases). This CDR3 spans 16 amino acids. V was cut by 0 bases and J by 7 bases, with 19 bases left in between. Per the germline V gene, CDR1 is MNHNY and CDR2 is SVGAGI (reference sequence).

The rearrangement uses TRBV15 and TRBJ1-2; 9 nucleotides line up with TRBD1. This CDR3 is built from 17 residues. The V segment lost 2 bases and the J segment 5 bases; nucleotides outside the gene matches: 12. Germline V gene lookup returns CDR1 LNHNV and CDR2 YYDKDF (reference sequence). The CDR3 DNA follows: TGTGCCACCAGCAGATCTTCCGGGACAGGGTTTATATATGGCTACACCTTC. Its protein is CATSRSSGTGFIYGYTF. Supplemented by reference TRBV15 and TRBJ1-2, the full variable domain reads DAMVIQNPRYQVTQFGKPVTLSCSQTLNHNVMYWYQQKSSQAPKLLFHYYDKDFNNEADTPDNFQSRRPNTSFCFLDIRSPGLGDTAMYLCATSRSSGTGFIYGYTFGSGTRLTVV.

J is TRBJ2-1 and V is TRBV25-1; 8 bases map to TRBD1. Germline V gene data show CDR1 as MGHDK and CDR2 as SYGVNS. The ends lost 4 bases at V and 10 bases at J; junction bases unmatched: 6. This CDR3 contains 13 residues. CDR3 sequence reads: CASSGDRGKEQFF. In nucleotides, the CDR3 is TGTGCCAGCAGTGGAGACAGGGGCAAGGAGCAGTTCTTC. Combining the CDR3 with reference TRBV25-1 and TRBJ2-1 gives the whole variable domain EADIYQTPRYLVIGTGKKITLECSQTMGHDKMYWYQQDPGMELHLIHYSYGVNSTEKGDLSSESTVSRIRTEHFPLTLESARPSHTSQYLCASSGDRGKEQFFGPGTRLTVL.

V usage is TRBV5-4 and J usage is TRBJ1-3; TRBD1 matches 9 bases. V dropped 4 bases and J dropped 4; count of bases not matched to a gene: 9. CDR3 length: 16 residues. In germline, CDR1 is SGHNT, CDR2 YYREEE (reference sequence). CDR3 coding DNA: TGTGCCAGCAGCGCTTCCGGGACAGGGCTAGGAAACACCATATATTTT. Translated: CASSASGTGLGNTIYF.

The chain combines TRBV11-3 with TRBJ2-3, with 8 bases that match TRBD2. Unmatched junction bases numbered 4, after V lost 1 base and J lost 4 bases. This CDR3 is built from 15 residues. Germline V gene lookup returns CDR1 SGHNT and CDR2 YENEEA. The CDR3 sequence: CASSLGGRFSDTQYF. The CDR3 nucleotides are TGTGCCAGCAGCTTAGGCGGGAGGTTCTCAGATACGCAGTATTTT.

The chain carries TRBV9 and TRBJ2-7; 9 bases match TRBD2. CDR1 and CDR2 (germline): SGDLS, YYNGEE. Germline trimming cut 4 bases from V and 4 bases from J; bases unmatched to any gene: 9. The CDR3 has 15 amino acids. CDR3 in amino acids: CASSRGAGGPYEQYF. Written as DNA, the CDR3 is TGTGCCAGCAGCCGGGGGGCGGGAGGGCCTTACGAGCAGTACTTC. Drawing the rest from reference TRBV9 and TRBJ2-7, the complete variable domain is DSGVTQTPKHLITATGQRVTLRCSPRSGDLSVYWYQQSLDQGLQFLIQYYNGEERAKGNILERFSAQQFPDLHSELNLSSLELGDSALYFCASSRGAGGPYEQYFGPGTRLTVT.

The chain combines TRBV7-6 with TRBJ2-1, with 9 nucleotides matching TRBD1. CDR3 length equals 15 residues. The J segment lost 10 bases and the V segment lost 6 bases, leaving 13 bases of the junction unmatched. Germline loops: CDR1 SGHVS, CDR2 FNYEAQ. DNA for the CDR3: TGTGCCAGCAGGCCTTCCGGGACAGGGTGGCCGGAGCAGTTCTTC. It encodes CASRPSGTGWPEQFF.

This clone has just one count. The chain links TRBV2 to TRBJ2-3, with TRBD2 matching over 11 bases. This CDR3 has 16 amino acids. Per the germline V gene, CDR1 is SNHLY and CDR2 is FYNNEI. Trimming cost V 6 bases and J 6 bases; bases outside gene matches: 11. CDR3 DNA: TGTGCCAGCAGCCTTTTAGCGGGGGGGCTGAGGGATACGCAGTATTTT. This encodes CASSLLAGGLRDTQYF. The full variable domain, with the rest looked up from reference TRBV2 and TRBJ2-3, is EPEVTQTPSHQVTQMGQEVILRCVPISNHLYFYWYRQILGQKVEFLVSFYNNEISEKSEIFDDQFSVERPDGSNFTLKIRSTKLEDSAMYFCASSLLAGGLRDTQYFGPGTRLTVL.

The V gene is TRBV27, the J gene TRBJ2-3, with 13 bases fitting TRBD2. Per germline, CDR1 MNHEY and CDR2 SMNVEV (reference sequence). The CDR3 spans 20 residues. The J segment lost 0 bases and the V segment lost 3 bases, leaving 12 bases of the junction unmatched. The CDR3 is CASSFFYPGTSGISTDTQYF. The DNA for the CDR3 is TGTGCCAGCAGTTTCTTTTATCCGGGGACTAGCGGGATTAGCACAGATACGCAGTATTTT.

V and J are TRBV6-5 and TRBJ1-1; D possibly corresponds to TRBD1 (5 bases). Trimming shortened V by 0 bases and J by 0 bases, and 8 bases separated the two germline ends. The CDR3 covers 15 residues. CDR1 and CDR2 (germline): MNHEY, SVGAGI. Here the CDR3 reads CASSYSQGMNTEAFF. In DNA form, the CDR3 reads TGTGCCAGCAGTTACTCGCAGGGAATGAACACTGAAGCTTTCTTT.

The rearrangement joins TRBV10-3 to TRBJ1-1, with 9 bases identical to TRBD1. The germline V gene has CDR1 ENHRY and CDR2 SYGVKD. Trimming at V came to 6 bases and at J to 1 base, leaving 6 bases not matched to a gene. The CDR3 sequence is 15 residues long. The chain's CDR3 is CAISPGQGTNTEAFF. Written as DNA, the CDR3 is TGTGCCATCAGCCCGGGACAGGGCACGAACACTGAAGCTTTCTTT.

V usage is TRBV30 and J usage is TRBJ1-1; TRBD1 is a possible D gene (5 bases). This CDR3 has 13 residues. Trimming cost V 2 bases and J 4 bases, with 11 bases left between them. Looked up from germline, CDR1 is GTSNPN and CDR2 is SVGIG (reference sequence). The CDR3 protein is CAWSRDGGTEAFF. In nucleotides, the CDR3 is TGTGCCTGGAGTCGGGACGGGGGCACTGAAGCTTTCTTT.

The chain uses TRBV10-2 and TRBJ2-5; the D gene is possibly TRBD1 (6 bases). CDR3 length: 16 amino acids. Germline CDR1 WSHSY, CDR2 SAAADI. Between the trimmed V and J ends, which lost 4 bases and 3 bases, there was a span of 18 bases. Written as DNA, the CDR3 is TGCGCCAGCAGTGTCGAACGTTTCGGACAGAAAGAGACCCAGTACTTC. This translates into CASSVERFGQKETQYF.

CDR3 bases: TGTGCCAGCAGCCAAGGCGGGGGCTATGGCTACACCTTC. Amino acid sequence: CASSQGGGYGYTF. V and J are TRBV14 and TRBJ1-2; weak D call: TRBD1 (5 bases). Per germline, CDR1 SGHDN and CDR2 FVKESK. Between the trimmed V and J ends, which lost 1 base and 4 bases, there was a span of 7 bases. CDR3 length: 13 residues. The whole variable domain, remainder taken from reference TRBV14 and TRBJ1-2, is EAGVTQFPSHSVIEKGQTVTLRCDPISGHDNLYWYRRVMGKEIKFLLHFVKESKQDESGMPNNRFLAERTGGTYSTLKVQPAELEDSGVYFCASSQGGGYGYTFGSGTRLTVV.

V and J are TRBV9 and TRBJ1-2; 10 nucleotides agree with TRBD1. The V gene end was trimmed by 7 bases and the J gene end by 3 bases; junction bases not matched to a gene: 6. From germline, CDR1 is SGDLS and CDR2 YYNGEE. This CDR3 has 14 residues. The CDR3 protein is CASSRDRGDYGYTF. CDR3 coding DNA: TGTGCCAGCTCACGGGACAGGGGAGACTATGGCTACACCTTC.

V is TRBV28 and J is TRBJ2-7; D may be TRBD1 (6 bases). V was cut by 5 bases and J by 5 bases, with 10 bases left in between. Germline loops: CDR1 MDHEN, CDR2 SYDVKM. The CDR3 runs 12 residues. CDR3 nucleotides: TGTGCCAGCAGTGGCAACAGGGACGAGCAGTACTTC. This encodes CASSGNRDEQYF.